The 5 T cell receptor beta chains given below trace back to one sample, sequenced in a study of cytomegalovirus exposure and HLA in healthy donors. This PCR relied on a set of 60 Vbeta primers and 13 Jbeta primers. Generated by immunoSEQ multiplex PCR, the TCRdb table keeps only in-frame clones and is missing some. Counted here are 150,000 or so clones, around 75% occurring once; the ten biggest clones make up 1.5% to 2%. The specimen sequenced was PBMCs. The receptors come from a woman between 18 and 29 years old in good health and CMV-seronegative.

This clone showed up just a few times. The gene calls are TRBV4-1 and TRBJ1-5, with D perhaps TRBD1 (6 bases). V was pared by 0 bases and J by 5 bases, with 17 bases between. The CDR3 has 17 amino acids. Germline V gene data show CDR1 as MGHRA and CDR2 as YSYEKL. DNA of the CDR3: TGCGCCAGCAGCCAAGATCCTGCACGGACAGATTATCAGCCCCAGCATTTT. As protein: CASSQDPARTDYQPQHF.

The chain uses TRBV9 and TRBJ2-5; 9 bases are shared with TRBD2. Trimming at V came to 6 bases and at J to 5 bases, leaving 11 bases not matched to a gene. Per the germline V gene, CDR1 is SGDLS and CDR2 is YYNGEE. There are 15 residues in the CDR3. DNA for the CDR3: TGTGCCAGCACCGGGACTAGCCCCGATGGCGAGACCCAGTACTTC. Amino acid sequence: CASTGTSPDGETQYF.

This rearrangement joins TRBV6-6 to TRBJ1-1; 8 bases match TRBD1. V gave up 5 bases and J gave up 5 bases; unmatched junction bases: 10. CDR1 and CDR2 (germline): MNHNY, SVGAGI (reference sequence). This CDR3 comprises 15 residues. DNA for the CDR3: TGTGCCAGCAGTGACGAACAGGGGGGGAGGACTGAAGCTTTCTTT. Amino acid sequence: CASSDEQGGRTEAFF.

This rearrangement joins TRBV6-6 to TRBJ1-2; no firm D call. The V gene's germline CDR1 is MNHNY and CDR2 SVGAGI (reference sequence). This CDR3 is 14 amino acids long. The ends were cut back, 2 bases at V and 1 base at J, with 8 bases in the middle. The CDR3 bases are TGTGCCAGCAGTTACAGCACCATTAACTATGGCTACACCTTC. It is translated as CASSYSTINYGYTF.

The rearrangement uses TRBV4-1 and TRBJ1-6; D not certain. In germline, CDR1 is MGHRA, CDR2 YSYEKL. The V end was cut by 2 bases, the J end by 7 bases, with 12 bases between. The CDR3 spans 15 residues. The CDR3 nucleotides read TGCGCCAGCAGCCAATCTGGAGGGCCCAATTCACCCCTCCACTTT. This codes for CASSQSGGPNSPLHF.